The next 7 T cell receptor beta chains were all read from a single sample in a study of CD8+ T cells in alopecia areata (dated by TCRdb to about 2018). The label giving this sample's time point can be read as: around 24 weeks on oral tofacitinib. The treatment or condition label for this specimen denotes: oral pan-JAK inhibitor, 5-10 mg twice daily. The library was prepared using the immunoSEQ multiplex PCR assay. For TCR sequencing, RNA was extracted from every sample and reverse transcribed into cDNA to serve as template. As stored in TCRdb, this immuneACCESS dataset retains in-frame rearrangements with V and J assigned. A fraction of the clones does not appear; measured against another copy, unresolved V genes explain less than half of the discrepancy, and the remainder lacks a known reason. The sample data list 180,000 or so clones, and around half of these were observed just once. The ten biggest clones cover more than 10% of the sample.

The starting material was CD8+ T cells sorted from blood, obtained at week 24, from a patient treated with tofacitinib. These receptors were obtained from a human donor with alopecia areata.

This clone was counted a single time. Other DNA sequences in the sample encode the same CDR3. CDR3 loop: CASSLEGSTDTQYF. CDR3 DNA: TGTGCCAGCAGCTTAGAGGGGAGCACAGATACGCAGTATTTT. V is TRBV11-2 and J is TRBJ2-3; D remains ambiguous. V shed 0 bases and J shed 0 bases, with 4 bases lying between them. Per the germline V gene, CDR1 is SGHAT and CDR2 is FQNNGV. The CDR3 runs 14 residues.

V and J are TRBV6-5 and TRBJ2-7; 9 nucleotides agree with TRBD1. The CDR3 runs to 15 residues. Germline V gene lookup returns CDR1 MNHEY and CDR2 SVGAGI. V lost 6 bases, J lost 2 bases, and 8 bases stayed unmatched. The CDR3 loop is CASRGQGKITYEQYF. DNA for the CDR3: TGTGCCAGCAGAGGACAGGGGAAGATAACCTACGAGCAGTACTTC.

The genes are TRBV6-5 and TRBJ1-2, with 10 bases that match TRBD1. Per germline, CDR1 MNHEY and CDR2 SVGAGI. CDR3 size: 14 residues. J was trimmed by 5 bases and V by 6 bases; bases with no gene match: 6. CDR3 in amino acids: CASRDGQGVYGYTF. The CDR3 coding sequence is TGTGCCAGCAGGGATGGACAGGGGGTATATGGCTACACCTTC.

The CDR3 nucleotides read TGCGCCAGCAGCCTCGTACAGGGAGACGAGCAGTTCTTC. This codes for CASSLVQGDEQFF. This chain links TRBV4-3 with TRBJ2-1; maybe TRBD1 (6 bases). Trimming took 4 bases from V and 10 from J, leaving 14 bases between them. The length of the CDR3 is 13 residues. Germline CDR1 LGHNA, CDR2 YSLEER.

The rearrangement links TRBV27 to TRBJ2-7, with D possibly matching TRBD1 (6 bases). V was clipped by 6 bases and J by 0 bases, with 12 bases between them. This CDR3 region has 14 residues. The germline V gene encodes CDR1 MNHEY and CDR2 SMNVEV (reference sequence). CDR3 sequence reads: CASRLGQNSYEQYF. The CDR3, as DNA: TGTGCCAGCAGACTCGGACAGAACTCCTACGAGCAGTACTTC.

This sequence joins TRBV4-3 and TRBJ2-7; D might be TRBD1 or TRBD2, each matching 6 bases. The CDR3 contains 18 residues. Germline V gene sequence: CDR1 LGHNA, CDR2 YSLEER. The V gene lost 0 bases and the J gene lost 6 bases, with 24 bases spanning the gap. As DNA, the CDR3 is TGCGCCAGCAGCCAAGAAGTAACCCCCCGGGGGCGAGATGGCGAGCAGTACTTC. Protein: CASSQEVTPRGRDGEQYF.

This clone was detected only a few times. The V and J genes are TRBV29-1 and TRBJ1-2, with D unresolved. V was clipped by 3 bases and J by 4 bases, with 9 bases between them. There are 12 residues in the CDR3. Germline CDR1 and CDR2: SQVTM and ANQGSEA. CDR3 region: CSVDKPPYGYTF. CDR3 DNA sequence: TGCAGCGTTGACAAACCGCCCTATGGCTACACCTTC.